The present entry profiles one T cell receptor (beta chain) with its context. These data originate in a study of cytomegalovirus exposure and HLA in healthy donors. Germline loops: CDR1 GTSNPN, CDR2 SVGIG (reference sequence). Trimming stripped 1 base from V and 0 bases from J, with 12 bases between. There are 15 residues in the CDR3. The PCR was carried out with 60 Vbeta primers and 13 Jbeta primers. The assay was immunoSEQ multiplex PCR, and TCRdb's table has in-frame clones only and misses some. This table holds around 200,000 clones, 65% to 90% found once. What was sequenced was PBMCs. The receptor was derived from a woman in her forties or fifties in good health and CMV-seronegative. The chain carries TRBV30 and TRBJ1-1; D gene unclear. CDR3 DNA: TGTGCCTGGAGTGCGGACTTTGGCATGAACACTGAAGCTTTCTTT. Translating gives CAWSADFGMNTEAFF.